What follows are 4 T cell receptor beta chains derived from one specimen sequenced in a study of blood T cell repertoires in COVID-19. TCRdb's table, derived via immunoSEQ multiplex PCR, lists solely in-frame clones and lacks some. The table lists hundreds of thousands of clones, about 90% of them singletons. Sequenced input: peripheral blood. The source is a woman aged 30 to 39 with COVID-19, enrolled during active disease.

The chain has TRBV11-2 and TRBJ2-3; TRBD2 is a possible D gene (5 bases). The CDR3 runs 14 residues. Trimming removed 1 base at V and 3 bases at J, with 8 bases between. CDR1 SGHAT and CDR2 FQNNGV come from the germline V gene. CDR3 sequence (DNA): TGTGCCAGCAGCTTAGTCGGCGGGACAGATACGCAGTATTTT. Translated, it gives CASSLVGGTDTQYF.

The chain employs TRBV5-6 and TRBJ2-3; 11 bases map to TRBD2. The germline V gene encodes CDR1 SGHDT and CDR2 YYEEEE. CDR3 length: 16 amino acids. V shed 5 bases and J 4 bases; nucleotides not matched to a gene: 9. CDR3 sequence reads: CASSYIAGGISDTQYF. CDR3 in DNA: TGTGCCAGCAGTTACATAGCGGGGGGGATTTCAGATACGCAGTATTTT.

This rearrangement joins TRBV7-8 to TRBJ1-6, with D possibly matching TRBD1 (6 bases). Germline lookup yields CDR1 SGHVS and CDR2 FQNEAQ. V was pared by 4 bases and J by 7 bases, with 14 bases between. The CDR3 spans 15 residues. The CDR3 DNA reads TGTGCCAGCAGCTCGATTCGGACAGAAAATTCACCCCTCCACTTT. Translation: CASSSIRTENSPLHF.

The CDR3 region is CASSQSPASNEQFF. The CDR3, as DNA: TGTGCCAGCAGCCAGTCCCCAGCGAGCAATGAGCAGTTCTTC. This chain uses TRBV3-1 (or the pseudogene TRBV3-2) with TRBJ2-1; D not resolved. This CDR3 is 14 amino acids long. Between the trimmed V and J ends, which lost 3 bases and 6 bases, there was a span of 12 bases. Germline V gene lookup returns CDR1 LGHDT and CDR2 YNNKEL (reference sequence).